This T cell receptor (beta chain) emerged from a study of neurological immune-mediated disorders. This CDR3 spans 15 amino acids. CDR1 is SGHKS, CDR2 YYEKEE, per germline (reference sequence). Trimming pared 2 bases from V and 0 bases from J, leaving 9 bases between. The output of every sequencing run, over 160 million TCR-beta sequences, came from 15-18 subjects. TCRdb re-derived calls from the 5' RACE reads in MiXCR, one entry per CDR3 protein. The table has 55,000 to 65,000 distinct CDR3 sequences, about 13% seen once; the top ten hold roughly 10%. In this sample, this clonotype turned up many times. What it binds is not known. Broader study findings: In HTLV-1-associated myelopathy, TCR clonal expansion was greatest, and in multiple sclerosis it was least, below healthy controls. There were no CDR3 amino acid sequences shared by expanded clones across subjects, a result suggesting private repertoires in all groups.

2 million PBMCs stored at -80 C were the source of the unsorted libraries. Material: PBMCs. This TCR derives from a woman aged 55-70 years with HTLV-1-associated myelopathy (HAM/TSP). V and J are TRBV5-5 and TRBJ1-3; tentative D call: TRBD1 (5 bases). CDR3 in DNA: TGTGCCAGCAGCTTAAACAGGCCCTCTGGAAACACCATATATTTT. Encoded protein: CASSLNRPSGNTIYF.